This TCR beta chain was identified during a study of control samples from healthy donors and cancer patients. V lost 3 bases to trimming and J lost 0 bases, with 14 bases between them. The length of the CDR3 is 17 residues. Germline V gene lookup returns CDR1 MNHEY and CDR2 SMNVEV (reference sequence). Some clones are missing from TCRdb's copy, which holds only in-frame ones; the method was immunoSEQ multiplex PCR. This sample carries 85,000 to 110,000 clones, 75% to 90% of them seen once, and the ten largest clones take under 20%. J is TRBJ2-2 and V is TRBV27, with D perhaps given as TRBD1 or TRBD2 (5 bases each). The clonotype comes from a man aged 55 to 70 with lung cancer. Sequenced sample: PBMCs. This CDR3 is CASSLSRGLANTGELFF. CDR3 DNA sequence: TGTGCCAGCAGTTTGTCACGGGGCCTCGCGAACACCGGGGAGCTGTTTTTT.